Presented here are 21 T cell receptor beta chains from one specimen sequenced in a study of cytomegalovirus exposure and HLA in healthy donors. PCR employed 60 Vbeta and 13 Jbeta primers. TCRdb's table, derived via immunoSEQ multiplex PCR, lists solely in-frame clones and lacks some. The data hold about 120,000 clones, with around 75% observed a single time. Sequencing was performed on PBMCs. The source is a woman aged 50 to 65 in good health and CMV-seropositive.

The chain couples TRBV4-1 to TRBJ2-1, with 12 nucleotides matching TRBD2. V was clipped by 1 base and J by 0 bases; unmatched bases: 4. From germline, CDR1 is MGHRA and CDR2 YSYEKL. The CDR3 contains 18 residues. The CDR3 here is CASSQGLAGGSSYNEQFF. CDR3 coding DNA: TGCGCCAGCAGCCAAGGGCTAGCGGGGGGGAGCTCCTACAATGAGCAGTTCTTC.

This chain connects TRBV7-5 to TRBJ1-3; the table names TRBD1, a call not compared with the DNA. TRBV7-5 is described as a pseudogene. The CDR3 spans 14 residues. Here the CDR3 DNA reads TGTGCCAGAAGGAAGACAGGCTGGGGAAACACCATATATTTT. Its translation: CARRKTGWGNTIYF.

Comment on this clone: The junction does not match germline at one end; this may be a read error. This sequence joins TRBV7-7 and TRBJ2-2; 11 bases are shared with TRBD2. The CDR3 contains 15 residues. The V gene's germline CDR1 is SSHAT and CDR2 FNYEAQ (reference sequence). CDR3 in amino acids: CASSRLAGRTGELFF. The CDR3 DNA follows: TGTGCTAGCAGCCGACTAGCGGGACGGACCGGGGAGCTGTTTTTT.

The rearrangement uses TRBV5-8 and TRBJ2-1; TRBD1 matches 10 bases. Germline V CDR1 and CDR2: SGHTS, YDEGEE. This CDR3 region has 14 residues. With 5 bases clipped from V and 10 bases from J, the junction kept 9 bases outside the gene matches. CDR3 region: CASRQGTGVGEQFF. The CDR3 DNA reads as TGTGCCAGCAGACAAGGGACAGGGGTGGGCGAGCAGTTCTTC. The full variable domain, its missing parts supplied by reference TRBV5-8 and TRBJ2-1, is EAGVTQSPTHLIKTRGQQATLRCSPISGHTSVYWYQQALGLGLQFLLWYDEGEERNRGNFPPRFSGRQFPNYSSELNVNALELEDSALYLCASRQGTGVGEQFFGPGTRLTVL.

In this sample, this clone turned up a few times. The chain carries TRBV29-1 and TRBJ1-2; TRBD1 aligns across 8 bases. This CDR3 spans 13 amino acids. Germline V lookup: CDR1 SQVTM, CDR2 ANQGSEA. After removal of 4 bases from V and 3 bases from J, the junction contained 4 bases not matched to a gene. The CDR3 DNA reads TGCAGCGTTGGGAAGACAGGGGACTATGGCTACACCTTC. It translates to CSVGKTGDYGYTF.

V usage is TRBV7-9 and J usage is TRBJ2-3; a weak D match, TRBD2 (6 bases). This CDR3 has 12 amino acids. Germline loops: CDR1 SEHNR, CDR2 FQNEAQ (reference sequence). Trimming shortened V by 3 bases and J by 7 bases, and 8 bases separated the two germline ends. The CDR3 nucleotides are TGTGCCAGCAGCTTGGAGGGGAATACGCAGTATTTT. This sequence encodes CASSLEGNTQYF.

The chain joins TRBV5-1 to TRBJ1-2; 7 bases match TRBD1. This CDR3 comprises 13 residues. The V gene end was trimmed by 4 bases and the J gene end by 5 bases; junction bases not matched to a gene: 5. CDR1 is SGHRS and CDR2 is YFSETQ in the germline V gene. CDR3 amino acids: CASSETGKYGYTF. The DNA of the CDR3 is TGCGCCAGCAGCGAGACAGGGAAATATGGCTACACCTTC.

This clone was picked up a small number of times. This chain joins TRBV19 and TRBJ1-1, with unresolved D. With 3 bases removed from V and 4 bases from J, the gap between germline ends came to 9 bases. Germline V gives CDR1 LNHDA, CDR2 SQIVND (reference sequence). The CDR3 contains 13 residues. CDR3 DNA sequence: TGTGCCAGTAGTATGAGGGAGGCCACTGAAGCTTTCTTT. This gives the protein CASSMREATEAFF.

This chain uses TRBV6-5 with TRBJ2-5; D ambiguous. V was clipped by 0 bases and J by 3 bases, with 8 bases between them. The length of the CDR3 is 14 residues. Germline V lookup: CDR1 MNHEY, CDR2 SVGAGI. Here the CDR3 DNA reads TGTGCCAGCAGTTACTCTAGTGCGAAAGAGACCCAGTACTTC. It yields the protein CASSYSSAKETQYF.

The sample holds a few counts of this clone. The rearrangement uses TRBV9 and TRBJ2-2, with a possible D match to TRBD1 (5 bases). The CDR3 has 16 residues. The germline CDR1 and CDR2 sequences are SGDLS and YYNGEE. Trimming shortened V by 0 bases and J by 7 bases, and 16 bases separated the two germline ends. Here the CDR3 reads CASSVGQGRAGGELFF. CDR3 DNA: TGTGCCAGCAGCGTAGGTCAGGGTAGGGCCGGCGGGGAGCTGTTTTTT.

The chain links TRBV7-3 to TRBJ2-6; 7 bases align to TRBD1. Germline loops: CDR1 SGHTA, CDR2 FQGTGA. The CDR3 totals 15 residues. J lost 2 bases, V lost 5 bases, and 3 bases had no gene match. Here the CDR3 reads CASSPGQAGANVLTF. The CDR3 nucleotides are TGTGCCAGCAGCCCCGGACAGGCTGGGGCCAACGTCCTGACTTTC.

The CDR3 bases are TGTGCCAGCAGTCCCGACAGTTACTATGGCTACACCTTC. It translates to CASSPDSYYGYTF. The chain is built from TRBV27 and TRBJ1-2; D perhaps matches TRBD1 (5 bases). The germline V gene encodes CDR1 MNHEY and CDR2 SMNVEV (reference sequence). V lost 5 bases, J lost 3 bases, and 10 bases lay in between. CDR3 size: 13 residues.

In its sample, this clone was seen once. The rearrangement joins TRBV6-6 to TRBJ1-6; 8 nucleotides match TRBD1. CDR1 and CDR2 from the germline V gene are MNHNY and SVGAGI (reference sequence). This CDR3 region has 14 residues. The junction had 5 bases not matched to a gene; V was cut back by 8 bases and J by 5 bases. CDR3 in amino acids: CASRGTGDNSPLHF. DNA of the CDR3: TGTGCCAGCCGTGGGACAGGAGATAATTCACCCCTCCACTTT.

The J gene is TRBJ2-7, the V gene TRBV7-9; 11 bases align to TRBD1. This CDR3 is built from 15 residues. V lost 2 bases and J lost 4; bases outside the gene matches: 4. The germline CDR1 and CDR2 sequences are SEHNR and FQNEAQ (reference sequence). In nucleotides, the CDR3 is TGTGCCAGCAGCTTACCGGGGACAGGGGGTTACGAGCAGTACTTC. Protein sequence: CASSLPGTGGYEQYF.

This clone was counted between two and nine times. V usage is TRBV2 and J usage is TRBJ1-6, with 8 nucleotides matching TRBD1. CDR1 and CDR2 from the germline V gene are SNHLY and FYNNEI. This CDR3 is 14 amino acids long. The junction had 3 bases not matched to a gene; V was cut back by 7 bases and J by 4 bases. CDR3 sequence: CASIRTGYNSPLHF. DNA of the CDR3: TGTGCCAGCATTAGGACAGGGTATAATTCACCCCTCCACTTT.

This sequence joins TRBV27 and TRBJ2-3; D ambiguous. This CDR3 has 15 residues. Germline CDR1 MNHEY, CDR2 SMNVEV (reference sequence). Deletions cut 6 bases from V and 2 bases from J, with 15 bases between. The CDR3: CASRRQPYYTDTQYF. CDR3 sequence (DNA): TGTGCCAGCAGGAGGCAACCCTACTACACAGATACGCAGTATTTT.

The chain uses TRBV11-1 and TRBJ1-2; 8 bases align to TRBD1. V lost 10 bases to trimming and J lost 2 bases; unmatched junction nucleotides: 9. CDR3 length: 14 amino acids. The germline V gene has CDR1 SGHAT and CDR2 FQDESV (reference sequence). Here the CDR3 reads CATTRQGTNYGYTF. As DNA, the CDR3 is TGTGCCACCACTCGACAGGGGACAAACTATGGCTACACCTTC.

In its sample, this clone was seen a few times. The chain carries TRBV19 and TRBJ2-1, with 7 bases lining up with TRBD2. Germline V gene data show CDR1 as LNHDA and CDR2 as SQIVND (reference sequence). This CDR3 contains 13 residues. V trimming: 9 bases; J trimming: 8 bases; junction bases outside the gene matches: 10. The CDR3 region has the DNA TGTGCCAGCTCTAGCGGCGGGGCGGATGAGCAGTTCTTC. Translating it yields CASSSGGADEQFF.

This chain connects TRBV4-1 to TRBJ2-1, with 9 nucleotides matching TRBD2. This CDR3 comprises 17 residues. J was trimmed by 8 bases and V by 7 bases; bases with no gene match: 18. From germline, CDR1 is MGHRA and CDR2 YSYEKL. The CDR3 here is CASTKKGGGGPRDEQFF. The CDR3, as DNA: TGCGCCAGCACCAAAAAGGGCGGGGGGGGGCCGCGGGATGAGCAGTTCTTC.

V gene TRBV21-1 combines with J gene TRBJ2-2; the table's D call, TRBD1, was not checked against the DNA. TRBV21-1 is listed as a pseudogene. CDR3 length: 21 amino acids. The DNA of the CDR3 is TGTGCCAGCAGCAAAGTGCATCAGGACAGGGGGGGGCTAGAGAACACCGGGGAGCTGTTTTTT. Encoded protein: CASSKVHQDRGGLENTGELFF.

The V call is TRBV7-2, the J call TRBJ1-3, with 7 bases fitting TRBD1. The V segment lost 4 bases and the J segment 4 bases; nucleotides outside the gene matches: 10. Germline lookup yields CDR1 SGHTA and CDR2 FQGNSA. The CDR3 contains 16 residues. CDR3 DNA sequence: TGTGCCAGCAGCTATCATATGACAGGGCAAGGAAACACCATATATTTT. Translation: CASSYHMTGQGNTIYF.